This T cell receptor (beta chain) was profiled in a study of regulatory and conventional T cells in RAG deficiency. This clone was observed a few times. The antigen remains unidentified. Profiled with immunoSEQ multiplex PCR; TCRdb holds only in-frame clones, not every one. The repertoire holds about 46,000 clones, with 85% to 90% as singletons. CDR1 is SGHDT, CDR2 YYEEEE, per germline. This CDR3 has 15 residues. The J segment lost 1 base and the V segment lost 0 bases, leaving 1 base of the junction unmatched. Conventional CD4+ T cells were sorted from blood as CD25-low CD127-high cells. Overall study results and limits: Compared with controls, unique Treg TCR beta sequences dropped about 97-fold in Omenn syndrome and CID/AS.

The data also belong to a second study, concerning regulatory T cells. According to that study: Primers: 52 TRBV forward and 13 TRBJ reverse.

The chain employs TRBV5-6 and TRBJ2-3; 8 bases match TRBD2. The sequence was obtained from a human donor in good health. The sample was CD4+ effector T cells sorted from blood. The CDR3 bases are TGTGCCAGCAGCTTGGGGACTAGCCGCACAGATACGCAGTATTTT. As protein: CASSLGTSRTDTQYF.